The 21 T cell receptor beta chains listed next were all sequenced from one sample in a study of blood T cell repertoires in COVID-19. Profiled with immunoSEQ multiplex PCR; TCRdb holds only in-frame clones, not every one. The data hold 390,000 or so clones, with 80% to 90% observed a single time. Sequencing input: PBMCs or T cells enriched from blood (not recorded which). The receptor source for this set is a man younger than 35 who had recovered from COVID-19.

The chain joins TRBV27 to TRBJ2-3; D might be TRBD2 (5 bases). CDR1 is MNHEY and CDR2 is SMNVEV in the germline V gene (reference sequence). V lost 5 bases to trimming and J lost 0 bases, with 9 bases between them. CDR3 size: 14 residues. CDR3 nucleotide sequence: TGTGCCAGCAGTCGGCGGGCTAGCACAGATACGCAGTATTTT. Translating gives CASSRRASTDTQYF.

The chain is built from TRBV10-2 and TRBJ1-5, with D possibly TRBD1 on 5 matching bases. Germline V gene lookup returns CDR1 WSHSY and CDR2 SAAADI. Trimming stripped 5 bases from V and 7 bases from J, with 12 bases between. The CDR3 extends over 13 amino acids. The CDR3 spells CASSLGGGQPQHF. The CDR3 DNA reads as TGCGCCAGCAGTTTGGGGGGGGGACAGCCCCAGCATTTT.

The rearrangement joins TRBV25-1 to TRBJ2-1, with D possibly being TRBD2 (6 bases). Germline V gene lookup returns CDR1 MGHDK and CDR2 SYGVNS. V dropped 6 bases and J dropped 6 bases, with 12 bases sitting between them. This CDR3 has 13 residues. CDR3: CASSAGLSNEQFF. CDR3 bases: TGTGCCAGCAGCGCGGGGCTTTCCAATGAGCAGTTCTTC.

The chain is built from TRBV7-9 and TRBJ2-7; a possible D gene is TRBD2 (6 bases). V lost 5 bases to trimming and J lost 3 bases, with 11 bases between them. The CDR3 contains 13 residues. Looked up from germline, CDR1 is SEHNR and CDR2 is FQNEAQ (reference sequence). CDR3 coding DNA: TGTGCCAGCAGCATTAGCGGAGGCTACGAGCAGTACTTC. It specifies CASSISGGYEQYF.

The chain links TRBV7-2 to TRBJ1-5; maybe TRBD1 (5 bases). Deletions cut 5 bases from V and 6 bases from J, with 14 bases between. Per the germline V gene, CDR1 is SGHTA and CDR2 is FQGNSA. This CDR3 spans 14 amino acids. In nucleotides, the CDR3 is TGTGCCAGCAGCCTGACCTATCAGGGTCAGCCCCAGCATTTT. Translated: CASSLTYQGQPQHF.

The chain recombines TRBV28 with TRBJ2-3; D might be TRBD2 (6 bases). This CDR3 contains 15 residues. V lost 6 bases to trimming and J lost 3 bases, with 16 bases between them. Germline V CDR1 and CDR2: MDHEN, SYDVKM. The chain's CDR3 is CASSYPLAGTDTQYF. The CDR3 DNA sequence: TGTGCCAGCAGCTACCCCCTGGCGGGGACAGATACGCAGTATTTT.

The chain's CDR3 is CASRGDRPEMNTEAFF. In DNA form, the CDR3 reads TGTGCCAGTAGAGGGGACAGGCCCGAGATGAACACTGAAGCTTTCTTT. This chain connects TRBV19 to TRBJ1-1, with TRBD1 identical over 8 bases. Unmatched junction bases numbered 9, after V lost 6 bases and J lost 0 bases. This CDR3 contains 16 residues. Germline V gives CDR1 LNHDA, CDR2 SQIVND (reference sequence).

This chain connects TRBV18 to TRBJ2-1, with TRBD1 matching 8 bases. This CDR3 contains 14 residues. With 4 bases clipped from V and 6 bases from J, the junction kept 5 bases outside the gene matches. CDR1 and CDR2 from the germline V gene are KGHSH and LQKENI. CDR3 nucleotide sequence: TGTGCCAGCTCACTGGACAGGGTGGTCAATGAGCAGTTCTTC. Encoded protein: CASSLDRVVNEQFF.

The chain links TRBV29-1 to TRBJ1-2, with D uncertain. Germline V gene data show CDR1 as SQVTM and CDR2 as ANQGSEA. Trimming removed 8 bases from V and 7 bases from J, with 17 bases in between. CDR3 length: 12 residues. CDR3 nucleotide sequence: TGCAGCTACCTTGGGGAGCATGCTGGCTACACCTTC. It translates to CSYLGEHAGYTF.

The chain employs TRBV6-5 and TRBJ2-1; TRBD1 matches 8 bases. Per the germline V gene, CDR1 is MNHEY and CDR2 is SVGAGI. The J segment lost 4 bases and the V segment lost 8 bases, leaving 10 bases of the junction unmatched. CDR3 length: 15 residues. The CDR3 nucleotides are TGTGCCAGCCTTCTCGGGACAGGAGATTACAATGAGCAGTTCTTC. Protein product: CASLLGTGDYNEQFF.

The chain is built from TRBV7-6 and TRBJ2-7; 10 bases match TRBD1. After removal of 5 bases from V and 4 bases from J, the junction contained 11 bases not matched to a gene. The CDR3 spans 16 residues. Germline assignment: CDR1 SGHVS and CDR2 FNYEAQ. The CDR3 DNA reads as TGTGCCAGCAGCCCGTCGACAGGGGGCGCGGGTTACGAGCAGTACTTC. Protein sequence: CASSPSTGGAGYEQYF. Full variable domain (missing parts from reference TRBV7-6 and TRBJ2-7): GAGVSQSPRYKVTKRGQDVALRCDPISGHVSLYWYRQALGQGPEFLTYFNYEAQQDKSGLPNDRFSAERPEGSISTLTIQRTEQRDSAMYRCASSPSTGGAGYEQYFGPGTRLTVT.

CDR3 amino acids: CASSPLGTDTQYF. The CDR3 DNA sequence: TGTGCCAGCAGCCCCCTTGGCACAGATACGCAGTATTTT. The V gene is TRBV7-9, the J gene TRBJ2-3; D ambiguous. CDR3 length: 13 amino acids. The germline gives CDR1 SEHNR, CDR2 FQNEAQ (reference sequence). Trimming left V 5 bases short and J 1 base short, with 7 bases between.

V is TRBV12-3 or TRBV12-4 and J is TRBJ2-7; D perhaps matches TRBD2 (5 bases). Trimming removed 5 bases at V and 6 bases at J, with 14 bases between. The CDR3 covers 13 residues. CDR3 DNA sequence: TGTGCCAGCAGTCAACTAAGCGGCGCCGAGCAGTACTTC. The encoded protein is CASSQLSGAEQYF.

This chain links TRBV7-2 with TRBJ2-3; 8 positions agree with TRBD2. The CDR3 loop spans 17 amino acids. The germline CDR1 and CDR2 sequences are SGHTA and FQGNSA. With 7 bases clipped from V and 3 bases from J, the junction kept 15 bases outside the gene matches. CDR3 DNA: TGTGCCAGCAAAGGGCTAGCGGGTCTCCTCTGGACAGATACGCAGTATTTT. Protein sequence: CASKGLAGLLWTDTQYF.

This chain uses TRBV2 with TRBJ1-1; 7 bases line up with TRBD1. Germline V CDR1 and CDR2: SNHLY, FYNNEI. The ends lost 5 bases at V and 4 bases at J; junction bases unmatched: 1. This CDR3 region has 12 residues. The CDR3 loop is CASSYRGTEAFF. The CDR3 bases are TGTGCCAGCAGTTACAGGGGCACTGAAGCTTTCTTT.

The chain links TRBV7-8 to TRBJ2-4, with D possibly TRBD2 on 6 matching bases. The CDR3 runs to 14 residues. V gave up 7 bases and J gave up 1 base, with 11 bases separating them. The germline CDR1 and CDR2 sequences are SGHVS and FQNEAQ. The CDR3 here is CASNDGSAKNIQYF. The CDR3 region has the DNA TGTGCCAGCAACGACGGGAGTGCCAAAAACATTCAGTACTTC.

The chain joins TRBV3-1 (or the pseudogene TRBV3-2) to TRBJ2-3, with 13 bases matching TRBD2. Looked up from germline, CDR1 is LGHDT and CDR2 is YNNKEL (reference sequence). J gave up 5 bases and V 5 bases, and 10 bases lay outside the gene matches. The CDR3 has 17 residues. The CDR3, as DNA: TGTGCCAGCAGCTATGAAAGGACTAGCGGGAGTATAGATACGCAGTATTTT. Translated: CASSYERTSGSIDTQYF.

The CDR3: CASSPQGRIDTIYF. In DNA, the CDR3 is TGCGCCAGCAGCCCACAGGGTAGGATAGACACCATATATTTT. The genes are TRBV5-1 and TRBJ1-3; TRBD1 might be the D (6 bases). From germline, CDR1 is SGHRS and CDR2 YFSETQ. Trimming took 4 bases from V and 8 from J, leaving 16 bases between them. The CDR3 has 14 amino acids.

The V and J genes are TRBV2 and TRBJ1-2; 10 bases agree with TRBD1. This CDR3 is 15 amino acids long. CDR1 and CDR2 from the germline V gene are SNHLY and FYNNEI. V was clipped by 7 bases and J by 3 bases; unmatched bases: 8. The CDR3 sequence: CASTSRTGGYYGYTF. The CDR3 bases are TGTGCCAGCACGAGCCGGACAGGGGGTTACTATGGCTACACCTTC.

Comments on this clone: In the same sample, other DNA sequences code for this CDR3. This chain uses TRBV28 with TRBJ1-1; D perhaps matches TRBD1 (5 bases). This CDR3 region has 13 residues. V lost 5 bases to trimming and J lost 1 base, with 8 bases between them. Germline V gene sequence: CDR1 MDHEN, CDR2 SYDVKM. CDR3 DNA sequence: TGTGCCAGCAGTCTTACAGGGAACACTGAAGCTTTCTTT. Amino acids: CASSLTGNTEAFF.

CDR3 amino acids: CASSPGRTGTSGGDPYEQYF. CDR3 DNA sequence: TGTGCCAGCAGCCCAGGACGAACCGGGACTAGCGGGGGGGACCCCTACGAGCAGTACTTC. The rearrangement links TRBV9 to TRBJ2-7; 16 nucleotides align to TRBD2. V was pared by 4 bases and J by 2 bases, with 15 bases of the junction left unmatched. CDR1 and CDR2 from the germline V gene are SGDLS and YYNGEE. The CDR3 has 20 residues.